The rows below give T cell receptor beta chains drawn from one sample of a study of blood T cell repertoires in COVID-19. Some clones are missing from TCRdb's copy, which holds only in-frame ones; the method was immunoSEQ multiplex PCR. The sample records approximately 260,000 clones, around 87% being singletons. Input material: PBMCs or T cells enriched from blood (not recorded which). All receptors derive from a woman aged 40 to 50 with acute COVID-19. Each CDR3 is given with its conserved first and last residue. D genes are given only for firm matches. The listing skips clone size in some rows; elsewhere it reads once, few, many or a size class.

CDR3aa: CASSQAAGANVLTF
CDR3nt: TGCGCCAGCAGCCAAGCTGCTGGGGCCAACGTCCTGACTTTC
d_gene: -
v_gene: TRBV4-1
abundance: -
j_gene: TRBJ2-6

CDR3aa: CASSEGGGALAGGYNEQFF
CDR3nt: TGTGCCAGCAGTGAAGGGGGGGGCGCACTAGCGGGAGGGTACAATGAGCAGTTCTTC
d_gene: TRBD2
v_gene: TRBV6-1
abundance: -
j_gene: TRBJ2-1

CDR3aa: CASRPQATNSPLHF
CDR3nt: TGTGCCAGCAGACCACAGGCTACCAATTCACCCCTCCACTTT
d_gene: -
v_gene: TRBV7-9
abundance: -
j_gene: TRBJ1-6

CDR3aa: CASSVHGVMGEQYF
CDR3nt: TGTGCCAGCAGCGTCCACGGGGTCATGGGGGAGCAGTACTTC
d_gene: -
v_gene: TRBV2
abundance: -
j_gene: TRBJ2-7

CDR3aa: CASSLGVAAGQTGEQFF
CDR3nt: TGCGCCAGCAGCTTGGGTGTCGCTGCGGGACAGACTGGTGAGCAGTTCTTC
d_gene: -
v_gene: TRBV5-1
abundance: -
j_gene: TRBJ2-1

CDR3aa: CASSFWGEEQYF
CDR3nt: TGTGCCAGCAGTTTTTGGGGGGAAGAGCAGTACTTC
d_gene: -
v_gene: TRBV12-3/TRBV12-4
abundance: -
j_gene: TRBJ2-7

CDR3aa: CASTQGNQETQYF
CDR3nt: TGTGCCAGCACCCAGGGGAACCAAGAGACCCAGTACTTC
d_gene: -
v_gene: TRBV12-3/TRBV12-4
abundance: -
j_gene: TRBJ2-5

CDR3aa: CASSSSTGGGSTDTQYF
CDR3nt: TGCGCCAGCAGCTCCTCAACAGGGGGCGGGAGCACAGATACGCAGTATTTT
d_gene: TRBD1
v_gene: TRBV5-1
abundance: -
j_gene: TRBJ2-3

CDR3aa: CATSRGGTGAQPQHF
CDR3nt: TGTGCCACCAGCAGAGGAGGGACAGGGGCCCAGCCCCAGCATTTT
d_gene: TRBD1
v_gene: TRBV15
abundance: once
j_gene: TRBJ1-5

CDR3aa: CASTPTGSIGGSPLHF
CDR3nt: TGTGCCAGCACCCCGACAGGGTCAATCGGGGGTTCACCCCTCCACTTT
d_gene: TRBD1
v_gene: TRBV2
abundance: few
j_gene: TRBJ1-6

CDR3aa: CASSFWDSYNEQFF
CDR3nt: TGCGCCAGCAGCTTCTGGGACAGTTACAATGAGCAGTTCTTC
d_gene: TRBD1
v_gene: TRBV5-1
abundance: few
j_gene: TRBJ2-1

CDR3aa: CASSPAILTSGRSDTQYF
CDR3nt: TGTGCCAGCAGCCCGGCTATATTGACTAGCGGGAGGTCAGATACGCAGTATTTT
d_gene: TRBD2
v_gene: TRBV5-5
abundance: -
j_gene: TRBJ2-3

CDR3aa: CASSVTQDRLNEQFF
CDR3nt: TGTGCCAGCAGTGTTACCCAGGACAGACTCAATGAGCAGTTCTTC
d_gene: -
v_gene: TRBV27
abundance: -
j_gene: TRBJ2-1

CDR3aa: CASSSWDREISGELFF
CDR3nt: TGTGCCAGCAGCTCTTGGGACAGGGAGATATCCGGGGAGCTGTTTTTT
d_gene: TRBD1
v_gene: TRBV7-8
abundance: once
j_gene: TRBJ2-2

CDR3aa: CASSTIDRQETQYF
CDR3nt: TGTGCCAGTAGTACCATTGATAGACAAGAGACCCAGTACTTC
d_gene: -
v_gene: TRBV19
abundance: once
j_gene: TRBJ2-5

CDR3aa: CASSSRQFRTHPGYTF
CDR3nt: TGTGCCAGCAGTTCCCGACAGTTCAGAACCCATCCGGGCTACACCTTC
d_gene: -
v_gene: TRBV27
abundance: -
j_gene: TRBJ1-2

CDR3aa: CATSGTGEVGKNIQYF
CDR3nt: TGTGCCACCAGTGGAACAGGGGAAGTCGGCAAAAACATTCAGTACTTC
d_gene: TRBD1
v_gene: TRBV24-1
abundance: -
j_gene: TRBJ2-4

CDR3aa: CASSPLGGDGYNEQFF
CDR3nt: TGTGCCAGCAGCCCCCTTGGGGGGGATGGCTACAATGAGCAGTTCTTC
d_gene: TRBD2
v_gene: TRBV14
abundance: -
j_gene: TRBJ2-1

CDR3aa: CATNSGANVLTF
CDR3nt: TGTGCCACCAACTCTGGGGCCAACGTCCTGACTTTC
d_gene: -
v_gene: TRBV6-5
abundance: -
j_gene: TRBJ2-6

CDR3aa: CATMRQENTEAFF
CDR3nt: TGTGCCACCATGAGACAGGAGAACACTGAAGCTTTCTTT
d_gene: -
v_gene: TRBV24-1
abundance: -
j_gene: TRBJ1-1

CDR3aa: CASSLVPAGAGEQFF
CDR3nt: TGCGCCAGCAGCTTGGTGCCAGCGGGAGCCGGGGAGCAGTTCTTC
d_gene: TRBD2
v_gene: TRBV5-1
abundance: -
j_gene: TRBJ2-1

CDR3aa: CASSLVENNEQFF
CDR3nt: TGTGCCAGCAGCTTGGTAGAAAACAATGAGCAGTTCTTC
d_gene: -
v_gene: TRBV5-4
abundance: -
j_gene: TRBJ2-1

CDR3aa: CSVRTNSNNSPLHF
CDR3nt: TGCAGCGTACGGACTAACTCTAATAATTCACCCCTCCACTTT
d_gene: -
v_gene: TRBV29-1
abundance: -
j_gene: TRBJ1-6

CDR3aa: CASSRTSGRAEQYF
CDR3nt: TGTGCCAGCAGCCGGACTAGCGGGAGGGCCGAGCAGTACTTC
d_gene: TRBD2
v_gene: TRBV3-1/TRBV3-2
abundance: few
j_gene: TRBJ2-7

CDR3aa: CASSVLTTGGTDTQYF
CDR3nt: TGTGCCAGCAGTGTATTAACTACGGGAGGGACAGATACGCAGTATTTT
d_gene: TRBD2
v_gene: TRBV2
abundance: -
j_gene: TRBJ2-3

CDR3aa: CASSVSPGGGPALNEQFF
CDR3nt: TGTGCCAGCAGTGTTTCTCCGGGGGGAGGGCCGGCTTTAAATGAGCAGTTCTTC
d_gene: TRBD2
v_gene: TRBV25-1
abundance: few
j_gene: TRBJ2-1

CDR3aa: CASSYEVREGYGYTF
CDR3nt: TGTGCCAGCAGTTACGAGGTCAGGGAGGGCTATGGCTACACCTTC
d_gene: -
v_gene: TRBV6-5
abundance: -
j_gene: TRBJ1-2

CDR3aa: CASGTPNQPQHF
CDR3nt: TGTGCCAGCGGGACACCCAATCAGCCCCAGCATTTT
d_gene: -
v_gene: TRBV6-5
abundance: -
j_gene: TRBJ1-5

CDR3aa: CASRDNYNYGYTF
CDR3nt: TGTGCCAGTCGGGACAACTATAACTATGGCTACACCTTC
d_gene: -
v_gene: TRBV19
abundance: -
j_gene: TRBJ1-2

CDR3aa: CASSAGGNSYNEQFF
CDR3nt: TGTGCCAGCAGTGCAGGGGGAAACTCCTACAATGAGCAGTTCTTC
d_gene: TRBD1
v_gene: TRBV25-1
abundance: -
j_gene: TRBJ2-1

CDR3aa: CASSPSGGGGYGYTF
CDR3nt: TGTGCCAGCAGTCCCTCTGGGGGGGGTGGCTATGGCTACACCTTC
d_gene: -
v_gene: TRBV6-5
abundance: -
j_gene: TRBJ1-2

CDR3aa: CSVEKGTGAYNEQFF
CDR3nt: TGCAGCGTTGAAAAAGGGACAGGGGCCTACAATGAGCAGTTCTTC
d_gene: TRBD1
v_gene: TRBV29-1
abundance: few
j_gene: TRBJ2-1

CDR3aa: CASSLGGQLGYTF
CDR3nt: TGCGCCAGCAGCTTGGGGGGACAACTTGGCTACACCTTC
d_gene: -
v_gene: TRBV5-1
abundance: -
j_gene: TRBJ1-2

CDR3aa: CASSQRRVQETQYF
CDR3nt: TGTGCCAGCAGCCAGAGGAGGGTCCAAGAGACCCAGTACTTC
d_gene: -
v_gene: TRBV11-2
abundance: -
j_gene: TRBJ2-5

CDR3aa: CASSPDPAGGSHEQYF
CDR3nt: TGTGCCAGCAGCCCGGATCCAGCGGGAGGTTCCCACGAGCAGTACTTC
d_gene: TRBD2
v_gene: TRBV5-5
abundance: -
j_gene: TRBJ2-7

CDR3aa: CASSDGNGEQYF
CDR3nt: TGTGCCAGCAGCGACGGGAACGGTGAGCAGTACTTC
d_gene: -
v_gene: TRBV9
abundance: -
j_gene: TRBJ2-7

CDR3aa: CASSRGLAGTYEQYF
CDR3nt: TGTGCCAGCAGCAGGGGACTAGCGGGGACCTACGAGCAGTACTTC
d_gene: TRBD2
v_gene: TRBV11-3
abundance: -
j_gene: TRBJ2-7

CDR3aa: CASRDSNTEAFF
CDR3nt: TGCGCCAGCAGGGACTCGAACACTGAAGCTTTCTTT
d_gene: -
v_gene: TRBV5-1
abundance: -
j_gene: TRBJ1-1

CDR3aa: CASSPGQGARGYTF
CDR3nt: TGTGCCAGCAGCCCAGGACAGGGGGCTCGTGGCTACACCTTC
d_gene: TRBD1
v_gene: TRBV5-4
abundance: once
j_gene: TRBJ1-2

CDR3aa: CASSPPPGTEETQYF
CDR3nt: TGTGCCAGCAGCCCACCCCCCGGGACAGAAGAGACCCAGTACTTC
d_gene: TRBD1
v_gene: TRBV5-4
abundance: -
j_gene: TRBJ2-5

CDR3aa: CASSQELSGSAGELFF
CDR3nt: TGTGCCAGCAGCCAAGAGCTTAGCGGGAGTGCCGGGGAGCTGTTTTTT
d_gene: TRBD2
v_gene: TRBV3-1/TRBV3-2
abundance: -
j_gene: TRBJ2-2

CDR3aa: CASSELAGELNEQFF
CDR3nt: TGTGCCAGCAGTGAACTAGCGGGAGAGCTCAATGAGCAGTTCTTC
d_gene: TRBD2
v_gene: TRBV27
abundance: once
j_gene: TRBJ2-1

CDR3aa: CAWGGQGMQPQHF
CDR3nt: TGTGCCTGGGGGGGACAGGGAATGCAGCCCCAGCATTTT
d_gene: TRBD1
v_gene: TRBV30
abundance: -
j_gene: TRBJ1-5

CDR3aa: CASSQEGGAVGETQYF
CDR3nt: TGTGCCAGCAGCCAAGAAGGGGGCGCAGTCGGGGAGACCCAGTACTTC
d_gene: TRBD1
v_gene: TRBV3-1/TRBV3-2
abundance: -
j_gene: TRBJ2-5

CDR3aa: CATSDPGRSYEQYF
CDR3nt: TGTGCCACCAGTGACCCTGGTAGATCCTACGAGCAGTACTTC
d_gene: -
v_gene: TRBV24-1
abundance: -
j_gene: TRBJ2-7

CDR3aa: CASVLSGPYHNNEQFF
CDR3nt: TGTGCCAGCGTCTTATCAGGGCCATATCACAACAATGAGCAGTTCTTC
d_gene: -
v_gene: TRBV7-9
abundance: -
j_gene: TRBJ2-1

CDR3aa: CASSRDRNSPLHF
CDR3nt: TGCGCCAGCAGCCGGGACAGAAATTCACCCCTCCACTTT
d_gene: TRBD1
v_gene: TRBV5-1
abundance: once
j_gene: TRBJ1-6

CDR3aa: CASDSGRGEFF
CDR3nt: TGTGCCTCAGACAGCGGGAGAGGGGAGTTCTTC
d_gene: TRBD2
v_gene: TRBV30
abundance: -
j_gene: TRBJ2-1

CDR3aa: CASSLAGQTGEKLFF
CDR3nt: TGTGCCAGCAGCTTGGCTGGACAGACAGGTGAAAAACTGTTTTTT
d_gene: -
v_gene: TRBV7-9
abundance: -
j_gene: TRBJ1-4

CDR3aa: CSVEDRPGEQYF
CDR3nt: TGCAGCGTTGAAGACAGGCCGGGGGAGCAGTACTTC
d_gene: -
v_gene: TRBV29-1
abundance: -
j_gene: TRBJ2-7

CDR3aa: CASSPDRERRQPQHF
CDR3nt: TGTGCCAGCAGTCCAGACAGGGAGCGGAGGCAGCCCCAGCATTTT
d_gene: TRBD1
v_gene: TRBV6-2/TRBV6-3
abundance: -
j_gene: TRBJ1-5

CDR3aa: CASSRRDYPNEQFF
CDR3nt: TGTGCCAGCAGCCGAAGGGACTATCCTAATGAGCAGTTCTTC
d_gene: TRBD2
v_gene: TRBV11-3
abundance: -
j_gene: TRBJ2-1

CDR3aa: CASSLSGRPTDTQYF
CDR3nt: TGTGCCAGCAGCTTGAGTGGGAGGCCCACAGATACGCAGTATTTT
d_gene: -
v_gene: TRBV5-4
abundance: once
j_gene: TRBJ2-3

CDR3aa: CASSLESLATDTQYF
CDR3nt: TGTGCCAGCAGCTTAGAATCCCTAGCCACAGATACGCAGTATTTT
d_gene: -
v_gene: TRBV7-2
abundance: -
j_gene: TRBJ2-3

CDR3aa: CATGTGSSEQYF
CDR3nt: TGTGCCACTGGGACAGGGTCGAGCGAGCAGTACTTC
d_gene: TRBD1
v_gene: TRBV24-1
abundance: -
j_gene: TRBJ2-7